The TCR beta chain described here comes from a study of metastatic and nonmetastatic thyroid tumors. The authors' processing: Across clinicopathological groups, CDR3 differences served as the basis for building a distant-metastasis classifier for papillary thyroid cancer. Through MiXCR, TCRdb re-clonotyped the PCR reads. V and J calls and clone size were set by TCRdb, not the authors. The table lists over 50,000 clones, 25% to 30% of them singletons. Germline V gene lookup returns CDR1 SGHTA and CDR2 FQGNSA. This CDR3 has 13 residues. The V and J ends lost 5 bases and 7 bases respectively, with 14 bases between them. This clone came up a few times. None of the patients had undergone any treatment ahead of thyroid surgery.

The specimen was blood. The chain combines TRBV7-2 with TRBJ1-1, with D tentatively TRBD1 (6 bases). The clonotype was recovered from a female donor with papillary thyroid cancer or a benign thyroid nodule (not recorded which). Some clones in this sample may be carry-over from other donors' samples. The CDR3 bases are TGTGCCAGCAGCCTTCAACCACAGGGTGAAGCTTTCTTT. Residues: CASSLQPQGEAFF.